These 18 T cell receptor beta chains came from one sample sequenced in a study of shared clonotypes between healthy human individuals (dated by TCRdb to the early 2020s). Library preparation was by the immunoSEQ multiplex PCR assay. TCRdb holds this immuneACCESS table with in-frame rearrangements only. Some clones are missing; in checked studies, unresolved V genes explain under half, and the rest has no known cause. Here the sample has approximately 940,000 clones; about 80% occur a single time. The ten biggest clones cover about 1.5% of the sample. The sequenced sample was memory CD4+ T cells sorted from blood. The sample's cell subset or site label, decoded: CD45RA-negative fraction. These receptors all stem from a man younger than 35 in good health.

The J gene is TRBJ1-1, the V gene TRBV4-3; weak D call: TRBD1 (5 bases). Germline CDR1 LGHNA, CDR2 YSLEER. This CDR3 region has 15 residues. V was trimmed by 4 bases and J by 7 bases, leaving 19 bases between them. The CDR3: CASSLSRGGDREAFF. The CDR3 DNA follows: TGCGCCAGCAGCCTTTCCCGGGGGGGGGATCGTGAAGCTTTCTTT.

Turning to this clone: Within the sample, other DNA sequences also encode this same CDR3. This chain joins TRBV5-6 and TRBJ1-1; D gene uncertain. Germline loops: CDR1 SGHDT, CDR2 YYEEEE. The length of the CDR3 is 15 residues. V was pared by 4 bases and J by 1 base, with 14 bases between. The CDR3 coding sequence is TGTGCCAGCAGCCCCCGAGGGCTCGGGAACACTGAAGCTTTCTTT. This encodes CASSPRGLGNTEAFF.

The CDR3 is CARSTTRDRGHEQYF. CDR3 DNA: TGTGCCAGAAGCACTACCCGGGACAGGGGCCACGAGCAGTACTTC. The genes are TRBV5-3 and TRBJ2-7; 10 bases match TRBD1. TRBV5-3 is an ORF, and what it does is uncertain. V gave up 4 bases and J gave up 5 bases; unmatched junction bases: 9. The CDR3 is 15 amino acids.

This sequence joins TRBV29-1 and TRBJ1-2; possibly TRBD1 for D (6 bases). The CDR3 consists of 13 residues. Germline assignment: CDR1 SQVTM and CDR2 ANQGSEA. The germline V and J ends were trimmed by 6 bases and 2 bases, with 13 bases remaining between them. The CDR3 loop reads CSVPLQGNYGYTF. The DNA of the CDR3 is TGCAGCGTACCTCTACAGGGAAACTATGGCTACACCTTC.

This clone was detected a few times. V and J are TRBV28 and TRBJ1-5; unclear D gene. The CDR3 extends over 12 amino acids. Deletions cut 2 bases from V and 7 bases from J, with 6 bases between. Germline CDR1 MDHEN, CDR2 SYDVKM. CDR3 region: CASSLVEQPQHF. The CDR3 nucleotides are TGTGCCAGCAGTTTAGTGGAGCAGCCCCAGCATTTT.

The CDR3, as DNA: TGTGCCAGCAGCAATAAACCGGATGGCTACACCTTC. As protein: CASSNKPDGYTF. The rearrangement joins TRBV21-1 to TRBJ1-2. TRBV21-1 is designated a pseudogene. This CDR3 contains 12 residues.

This chain uses TRBV6-6 with TRBJ2-1; 7 nucleotides line up with TRBD1. This CDR3 region has 16 residues. Germline-derived CDR1 and CDR2 are MNHNY and SVGAGI (reference sequence). V dropped 7 bases and J dropped 9; count of bases not matched to a gene: 18. CDR3: CASTYGEERGLGEQFF. The CDR3 nucleotides are TGTGCCAGCACCTATGGAGAGGAAAGGGGGCTTGGTGAGCAGTTCTTC.

This clone was found many times. V gene TRBV9 combines with J gene TRBJ2-2; perhaps D is TRBD1 or TRBD2 (6 bases each). The CDR3 has 18 residues. V shed 3 bases and J shed 4 bases, with 22 bases lying between them. In germline, CDR1 is SGDLS, CDR2 YYNGEE. CDR3 in DNA: TGTGCCAGCAGCGCGGGGGCGATCGTATCGAGTTTCACCGGGGAGCTGTTTTTT. Amino acid sequence: CASSAGAIVSSFTGELFF.

This chain uses TRBV7-2 with TRBJ2-7, with 10 bases fitting TRBD2. Germline CDR1 reads SGHTA; CDR2 reads FQGNSA. The CDR3 sequence is 16 residues long. With 7 bases clipped from V and 4 bases from J, the junction kept 13 bases outside the gene matches. DNA for the CDR3: TGTGCCAGCACCTATCATAGCGGGGGGTCTTCGTACGAGCAGTACTTC. Translation gives CASTYHSGGSSYEQYF.

The rearrangement links TRBV5-6 to TRBJ2-5; the D gene is possibly TRBD1 (5 bases). The CDR3 has 14 residues. CDR1 and CDR2 (germline): SGHDT, YYEEEE. Trimming removed 5 bases at V and 13 bases at J, with 24 bases between. The CDR3 DNA sequence: TGTGCCAGCAGACGCGAGGACACCTCGGGTCTAATGTACTTC. Translation gives CASRREDTSGLMYF.

V gene TRBV6-1 combines with J gene TRBJ1-5; perhaps TRBD1 as D (5 bases). CDR1 MNHNS and CDR2 SASEGT come from the germline V gene. This CDR3 region has 14 residues. Trimming took off 4 bases at V and 1 base at J, with 8 bases between the two ends. CDR3 DNA sequence: TGTGCCAGCAGTGCGACAGTAAGCAATCAGCCCCAGCATTTT. It is translated as CASSATVSNQPQHF.

The chain joins TRBV18 to TRBJ2-1; weak D call: TRBD2 (6 bases). Trimming stripped 1 base from V and 2 bases from J, with 9 bases between. Germline assignment: CDR1 KGHSH and CDR2 LQKENI. This CDR3 spans 15 amino acids. CDR3 DNA: TGTGCCAGCTCACCACAGAGACTAGCCTACAATGAGCAGTTCTTC. It is translated as CASSPQRLAYNEQFF.

This clone has at least ten counts. This chain links TRBV6-5 with TRBJ2-1; TRBD2 agrees at 7 bases. Trimming at V came to 6 bases and at J to 6 bases, leaving 8 bases not matched to a gene. Germline loops: CDR1 MNHEY, CDR2 SVGAGI. The CDR3 is 14 amino acids. The CDR3 nucleotides read TGTGCCAGCAGACTAGGCGGGAGTGGCAATGAGCAGTTCTTC. This encodes CASRLGGSGNEQFF.

Remarks on this clone: In the same sample, other DNA sequences code for this CDR3. The chain is built from TRBV5-1 and TRBJ2-7, with D unclear. V lost 1 base to trimming and J lost 3 bases, with 5 bases between them. The germline CDR1 and CDR2 sequences are SGHRS and YFSETQ. CDR3 size: 12 residues. CDR3 sequence reads: CASSLNSYEQYF. The CDR3 DNA is TGCGCCAGCAGCTTGAACAGCTACGAGCAGTACTTC.

The J gene is TRBJ1-4, the V gene TRBV7-8, with a possible D match to TRBD1 (5 bases). V dropped 5 bases and J dropped 5 bases, with 15 bases sitting between them. The CDR3 is made up of 15 amino acids. The germline V gene encodes CDR1 SGHVS and CDR2 FQNEAQ. The CDR3 spells CASSPRDRVNEKLFF. The CDR3 DNA follows: TGTGCCAGCAGCCCCAGGGACCGTGTGAATGAAAAACTGTTTTTT.

V and J are TRBV2 and TRBJ2-7, with no clear D. CDR1 SNHLY and CDR2 FYNNEI come from the germline V gene. The V gene lost 8 bases and the J gene lost 0 bases, with 8 bases spanning the gap. The CDR3 is made up of 12 amino acids. The CDR3 nucleotides are TGTGCCAGCTGCTTAACCTCCTACGAGCAGTACTTC. The encoded protein is CASCLTSYEQYF.

The CDR3 here is CASSLNSNGPYEQYF. As DNA, the CDR3 is TGCGCCAGCAGCTTAAATTCTAATGGCCCCTACGAGCAGTACTTC. The chain recombines TRBV5-1 with TRBJ2-7; no definite D call. Germline-derived CDR1 and CDR2 are SGHRS and YFSETQ. The CDR3 has 15 amino acids. V was cut by 2 bases and J by 2 bases, with 14 bases left in between.

The V gene is TRBV4-2, the J gene TRBJ2-5, with TRBD2 matching 9 bases. V shed 1 base, J shed 5 bases, and the junction held 17 bases outside the gene matches. Germline CDR1 reads LGHNA; CDR2 reads YNFKEQ. The CDR3 consists of 19 residues. CDR3 in DNA: TGTGCCAGCAGCCAAGGGAGGGCTAGCGGGGCTCTAGGGCGGGAGACCCAGTACTTC. Amino acid sequence: CASSQGRASGALGRETQYF.